These 13 T cell receptor beta chains were sequenced from one sample in a study of regulatory T cells in long-lasting Graves disease. Building of the TCR beta libraries involved iRepertoire HTBI primers and Arm-PCR of CDR3 regions. One entry per CDR3 protein, called by TCRdb with MiXCR from the multiplex PCR reads. Of about 420,000 distinct CDR3 sequences listed, approximately 16% are singletons. Documented time point: newly diagnosed GD, antithyroid drugs for less than 3 months. Isolated PBMC RNA provided the starting material for the TCR library. A further study also used this sample, focusing on T cells in Graves' hyperthyroidism and ophthalmopathy.

The sequencing here drew on peripheral blood mononuclear cells (PBMCs), taken at new diagnosis, from a patient treated with antithyroid drugs. The receptors were sampled from a woman under 30 with Graves disease.

In this sample, this clonotype turned up many times. CDR3 nucleotide sequence: TGTGCCAGCAGCCAAGACGTATTGCCCTACGAGCAGTACTTC. This gives the protein CASSQDVLPYEQYF. This chain joins TRBV3-1 and TRBJ2-7; no reliable D call. There are 14 residues in the CDR3. V dropped 0 bases and J dropped 2 bases, with 8 bases sitting between them. The germline V gene encodes CDR1 LGHDT and CDR2 YNNKEL (reference sequence).

This clonotype was counted at least ten times. The rearrangement links TRBV6-9 to TRBJ1-2; D is perhaps TRBD1 (6 bases). CDR1 is MNHGY and CDR2 is SVAAGI in the germline V gene. V gave up 4 bases and J gave up 1 base, with 16 bases separating them. The CDR3 is 16 residues long. CDR3 nucleotides: TGTGCCAGCAGTTCCCGAAGGACAGACGATAACTATGGCTACACCTTC. It yields the protein CASSSRRTDDNYGYTF.

This clonotype was seen many times. The V call is TRBV6-1, the J call TRBJ1-2; D not resolved. The CDR3 length is 11 residues. The ends were cut back, 6 bases at V and 8 bases at J, with 10 bases in the middle. Germline CDR1 MNHNS, CDR2 SASEGT. In nucleotides, the CDR3 is TGTGCCAGCAGGACAATTTTGGGCTACACCTTC. It is translated as CASRTILGYTF.

This clonotype was picked up a small number of times. The rearrangement links TRBV12-3 or TRBV12-4 to TRBJ2-3; weak D call: TRBD2 (6 bases). CDR3 length: 14 amino acids. Trimming removed 1 base from V and 6 bases from J, with 11 bases in between. The CDR3 sequence: CASSLVGDWDTQYF. The CDR3 DNA follows: TGTGCCAGCAGTTTAGTCGGGGACTGGGATACGCAGTATTTT.

This clonotype occurred many times. This sequence joins TRBV28 and TRBJ2-7; the D is unclear. The germline CDR1 and CDR2 sequences are MDHEN and SYDVKM. The CDR3 runs 12 residues. Trimming shortened V by 4 bases and J by 9 bases, and 13 bases separated the two germline ends. The CDR3 reads CASSSLHGGQYF. The CDR3 DNA sequence: TGTGCCAGCAGTTCTCTCCATGGCGGGCAGTACTTC.

There are many counts of this clonotype. The V and J genes are TRBV27 and TRBJ1-6, with D maybe TRBD1 (5 bases). The germline CDR1 and CDR2 sequences are MNHEY and SMNVEV (reference sequence). Trimming pared 6 bases from V and 4 bases from J, leaving 13 bases between. This CDR3 has 15 residues. CDR3 DNA: TGTGCCAGCAGAGCGGCCGGGGGATATAATTCACCCCTCCACTTT. Its protein is CASRAAGGYNSPLHF.

This clonotype was recorded at least ten times. V and J are TRBV14 and TRBJ2-3; D uncertain. Germline loops: CDR1 SGHDN, CDR2 FVKESK. Trimming shortened V by 0 bases and J by 3 bases, and 4 bases separated the two germline ends. The CDR3 consists of 13 residues. CDR3 nucleotides: TGTGCCAGCAGCCAAGATCTGACAGATACGCAGTATTTT. Translated, it gives CASSQDLTDTQYF.

This clonotype was seen a handful of times. The chain recombines TRBV20-1 with TRBJ2-7; no clear D. Deletions cut 4 bases from V and 0 bases from J, with 7 bases between. The length of the CDR3 is 12 residues. CDR1 and CDR2 (germline): DFQATT, SNEGSKA (reference sequence). The CDR3 nucleotides are TGCAGTGCTATCCGAAGCTCCTACGAGCAGTACTTC. Its translation is CSAIRSSYEQYF.

This clonotype was detected ten times or more. The chain employs TRBV7-8 and TRBJ2-3, with 11 bases identical to TRBD2. The CDR3 totals 16 residues. Germline CDR1 SGHVS, CDR2 FQNEAQ. V lost 4 bases to trimming and J lost 4 bases; unmatched junction nucleotides: 7. The CDR3 is CASSSTRLAGSDTQYF. The CDR3 DNA follows: TGTGCCAGCAGCTCTACCCGACTAGCGGGATCAGATACGCAGTATTTT.

The rearrangement joins TRBV30 to TRBJ2-7, with unresolved D. CDR1 and CDR2 from the germline V gene are GTSNPN and SVGIG (reference sequence). Trimming took 2 bases from V and 2 from J, leaving 10 bases between them. This CDR3 spans 13 amino acids. The CDR3, as DNA: TGTGCCTGGAGTAGGGCGACAACCTACGAGCAGTACTTC. Amino acid sequence: CAWSRATTYEQYF.

The gene calls are TRBV20-1 and TRBJ2-2, with 13 bases aligning to TRBD2. V shed 3 bases, J shed 6 bases, and the junction held 13 bases outside the gene matches. The CDR3 is 18 residues long. Germline lookup yields CDR1 DFQATT and CDR2 SNEGSKA (reference sequence). The CDR3 bases are TGCAGTGCTAGTTTCCCCGGTGGACTAGCGGGAGTTGCCGGGGAGCTGTTTTTT. This encodes CSASFPGGLAGVAGELFF.

This clonotype was picked up many times. CDR3 in amino acids: CATSATTGVNEQFF. Written as DNA, the CDR3 is TGTGCCACCAGTGCTACGACAGGGGTCAATGAGCAGTTCTTC. The chain links TRBV24-1 to TRBJ2-1; 8 nucleotides match TRBD1. The junction had 5 bases not matched to a gene; V was cut back by 5 bases and J by 6 bases. The CDR3 is made up of 14 amino acids. From germline, CDR1 is KGHDR and CDR2 SFDVKD.

With regard to this clonotype: This may be a read error: a much more frequent sequence differs by one nucleotide. The chain carries TRBV18 and TRBJ1-1, with unresolved D. This CDR3 contains 13 residues. Germline lookup yields CDR1 KGHSH and CDR2 LQKENI. The DNA of the CDR3 is TGTGACAGCACCCTGACATCCTACACTGAAGCTTTCTTT. This sequence encodes CDSTLTSYTEAFF.